Shown below are 9 T cell receptor beta chains from a single sample sequenced in a study of spatial heterogeneity in lung cancer. Stated time point: blood at routine non-recurrence follow-up after resection. Extraction of whole RNA from tumor, nontumor lung or frozen PBMC preceded unsorted sequencing. TCRdb passed the 5' RACE reads through MiXCR, listing each CDR3 protein once. Among about 120,000 distinct CDR3 sequences listed, more than 9% were seen once. The input for sequencing was PBMCs, taken at follow-up. The receptors derive from a male donor with early-stage non-small cell lung cancer.

This clonotype was counted many times. The chain is built from TRBV27 and TRBJ1-6; 7 positions match TRBD1. The V gene end was trimmed by 0 bases and the J gene end by 9 bases; junction bases not matched to a gene: 5. The CDR3 is made up of 15 amino acids. CDR1 and CDR2 (germline): MNHEY, SMNVEV (reference sequence). The chain's CDR3 is CASSLSTGLRSPLHF. In DNA form, the CDR3 reads TGTGCCAGCAGTTTATCGACAGGGCTCCGTTCACCCCTCCACTTT.

The rearrangement uses TRBV12-3 or TRBV12-4 and TRBJ1-2, with TRBD1 as a possible D gene (5 bases). The CDR3 is made up of 12 amino acids. The V and J ends lost 4 bases and 5 bases respectively, with 8 bases between them. CDR3 protein: CASSWGTYGYTF. The CDR3 nucleotides are TGTGCCAGCAGTTGGGGGACGTATGGCTACACCTTC.

The sample holds many counts of this clonotype. The chain is built from TRBV13 and TRBJ2-7; the D call may be TRBD1 or TRBD2 (5 bases each). V was pared by 3 bases and J by 1 base, with 10 bases between. Looked up from germline, CDR1 is PRHDT and CDR2 is FYEKMQ (reference sequence). This CDR3 spans 14 amino acids. The CDR3 here is CASSFRGVSYEQYF. The CDR3, as DNA: TGTGCCAGCAGCTTCCGAGGGGTGTCCTACGAGCAGTACTTC.

The table lists this clonotype with many counts. This chain joins TRBV5-1 and TRBJ2-7, with D possibly being TRBD1 (7 bases). The V gene lost 4 bases and the J gene lost 3 bases, with 14 bases spanning the gap. The germline gives CDR1 SGHRS, CDR2 YFSETQ. The CDR3 spans 14 residues. In DNA form, the CDR3 reads TGCGCCAGCAGCCCTGGCGGGACAGTCTACGAGCAGTACTTC. It encodes CASSPGGTVYEQYF. Full variable domain (missing parts from reference TRBV5-1 and TRBJ2-7): KAGVTQTPRYLIKTRGQQVTLSCSPISGHRSVSWYQQTPGQGLQFLFEYFSETQRNKGNFPGRFSGRQFSNSRSEMNVSTLELGDSALYLCASSPGGTVYEQYFGPGTRLTVT.

J is TRBJ2-7 and V is TRBV5-1; 9 positions match TRBD2. V shed 0 bases and J 2 bases; nucleotides not matched to a gene: 12. The CDR3 is 18 residues long. Germline values: CDR1 SGHRS, CDR2 YFSETQ. CDR3 amino acids: CASSLEGGHSGGPYEQYF. The CDR3 coding sequence is TGCGCCAGCAGCTTGGAGGGGGGCCATAGCGGGGGCCCCTACGAGCAGTACTTC.

There are many counts of this clonotype. The chain carries TRBV11-1 and TRBJ2-1; 10 bases align to TRBD1. The length of the CDR3 is 15 residues. J was trimmed by 5 bases and V by 5 bases; bases with no gene match: 6. CDR1 is SGHAT, CDR2 FQDESV, per germline (reference sequence). The CDR3 region has the DNA TGTGCCAGCAGCAGAGAGGGACAGGGGAACAATGAGCAGTTCTTC. This translates into CASSREGQGNNEQFF.

This clonotype came up many times. V and J are TRBV7-2 and TRBJ2-7; D is unresolved. Looked up from germline, CDR1 is SGHTA and CDR2 is FQGNSA. This CDR3 has 13 amino acids. Trimming pared 5 bases from V and 1 base from J, leaving 9 bases between. The CDR3 reads CASSTTFSYEQYF. In nucleotides, the CDR3 is TGTGCCAGCAGCACTACATTTTCCTACGAGCAGTACTTC.

The chain is built from TRBV5-1 and TRBJ2-7; 12 nucleotides agree with TRBD1. The germline CDR1 and CDR2 sequences are SGHRS and YFSETQ. V lost 4 bases to trimming and J lost 5 bases; unmatched junction nucleotides: 7. This CDR3 is built from 15 residues. The CDR3, as DNA: TGCGCCAGCAGCCTCCGGGACAGGGGGCTCGACGAGCAGTACTTC. Residues: CASSLRDRGLDEQYF.

In its sample, this clonotype was seen many times. The rearrangement uses TRBV29-1 and TRBJ1-1, with 8 positions matching TRBD1. CDR3 length: 15 amino acids. Germline lookup yields CDR1 SQVTM and CDR2 ANQGSEA. J was trimmed by 4 bases and V by 3 bases; bases with no gene match: 10. The CDR3 spells CSVDIGTGPVTEAFF. DNA of the CDR3: TGCAGCGTTGACATCGGGACAGGTCCGGTCACTGAAGCTTTCTTT.